The sequence of this T cell receptor beta chain was determined in a study of metastatic and nonmetastatic thyroid tumors. About the research overall: Both malignant and benign thyroid patients supplied peripheral blood and tumor or nodule tissue samples, across which the repertoires of these patients were then compared.

Per the original methods: Researchers built a distant-metastasis classifier for papillary thyroid cancer that drew on CDR3 differences across clinicopathological groups. TCRdb re-analyzed the PCR reads through MiXCR. V and J calls and clone size were set by TCRdb, not the authors. The data hold about 21,000 clones, with roughly a quarter observed a single time. Germline assignment: CDR1 SGHAT and CDR2 FQNNGV. Deletions cut 1 base from V and 9 bases from J, with 7 bases between. The CDR3 has 13 residues. No patient received treatment before thyroid surgery. Study-wide findings and caveats: In blood and tumor, TCR beta diversity was reportedly significantly higher in malignant thyroid tumors than in benign nodules.

Of note for this clone: Its antigen remains unknown.

The sample consisted of blood. This TCR was sampled from a female donor with papillary thyroid cancer or a benign thyroid nodule (not recorded which). Some clones in this sample may be carry-over from other donors' samples. The gene calls are TRBV11-2 and TRBJ1-6; no definite D call. The CDR3 loop is CASSLGGGSPLHF. DNA for the CDR3: TGTGCCAGCAGCTTAGGCGGCGGTTCACCCCTCCACTTT.